This T cell receptor (beta chain) was captured by sequencing in a study of shared clonotypes between healthy human individuals. The protocol was immunoSEQ multiplex PCR, while the TCRdb copy is restricted to in-frame clones and leaves out a portion. The data show some 1.4 million clones, with 95% to 97% seen just once and 1% to 1.5% held by the top ten. Germline-derived CDR1 and CDR2 are SGHTA and FQGTGA. Between the trimmed V and J ends, which lost 5 bases and 4 bases, there was a span of 18 bases. The CDR3 is 16 amino acids. The source material was naive CD4+ T cells sorted from blood. The subset is: CD45RA+ positively selected. The gene calls are TRBV7-3 and TRBJ2-1; maybe TRBD1 (6 bases). The receptor was derived from a man aged 25-45 years in good health. In DNA form, the CDR3 reads TGTGCCAGCAGCACGACAGGCTCGAGGGGTTACAATGAGCAGTTCTTC. Translated: CASSTTGSRGYNEQFF.